What follows describes a single T cell receptor beta chain. The data were produced by immunoSEQ multiplex PCR, yet TCRdb's version contains in-frame clones alone and is incomplete. The table shows about 60,000 clones, with 75% to 95% occurring only once. This entry is derived from a study of control samples from healthy donors and cancer patients. This CDR3 is 14 amino acids long. Germline-derived CDR1 and CDR2 are SEHNR and FQNEAQ (reference sequence). V shed 5 bases and J 6 bases; nucleotides not matched to a gene: 7. The TCR comes from a woman between 45 and 60 years old with colorectal cancer. The sample was PBMCs. The chain uses TRBV7-9 and TRBJ2-7, with 10 bases that match TRBD1. CDR3 sequence reads: CASSPSGTGVEQYF. The CDR3 nucleotides read TGTGCCAGCAGCCCTTCCGGGACAGGGGTCGAGCAGTACTTC.